Below, one T cell receptor (beta chain) is given with its context. Its specificity is unknown. This entry is derived from a study of Ad26.COV2.S vaccination and SARS-CoV-2 variants. Notes on the study in general: It was vaccine recipients, not placebo recipients, who had the higher spike-specific TCR breadth. An underestimation of total T cell responses may have resulted from the TCR breadth and depth analyses. Reportedly, after vaccination the spike-specific CD8+ and CD4+ T cell responses displayed substantial breadth. Whether participants received vaccine or placebo, their non-spike TCR breadth was similar.

CDR3 length equals 14 residues. The V and J ends lost 3 bases and 5 bases respectively, with 13 bases between them. Germline CDR1 reads GTSNPN; CDR2 reads SVGIG (reference sequence). Some clones are missing from TCRdb's copy, which holds only in-frame ones; the method was immunoSEQ multiplex PCR. The data show over 100,000 clones, 60% to 85% seen once. Sequenced here: peripheral blood, sampled after recovery from COVID-19. The chain links TRBV30 to TRBJ2-2; tentative D call: TRBD1 (6 bases). The receptor comes from a human donor who had recovered from COVID-19. The CDR3 DNA reads as TGTGCCTGGAGCCCAGGGACATTGACCGGGGAGCTGTTTTTT. As protein: CAWSPGTLTGELFF.